This T cell receptor (beta chain) came from a study of blood T cell repertoires in COVID-19. Across the whole study: Collection of acute and convalescent COVID-19 samples took place in the United States, Italy and Spain.

Sequencing was performed with immunoSEQ multiplex PCR; in TCRdb, only in-frame clones are kept and a portion is missing. The table lists around 77,000 clones, roughly 80% of them singletons. This CDR3 region has 14 residues. Trimming cost V 4 bases and J 2 bases; bases outside gene matches: 6. Germline values: CDR1 SGHKS, CDR2 YYEKEE (reference sequence). Only a few counts were recorded for this clone. This clonotype was sampled from a human donor in a cohort sampled during active COVID-19. Sequenced input: peripheral blood. V is TRBV5-5 and J is TRBJ2-7; 7 nucleotides agree with TRBD1. This chain's CDR3 is CASSPLGTAYEQYF. The CDR3 DNA sequence: TGTGCCAGCAGCCCCCTCGGGACAGCCTACGAGCAGTACTTC. Supplemented by reference TRBV5-5 and TRBJ2-7, the full variable domain reads DAGVTQSPTHLIKTRGQQVTLRCSPISGHKSVSWYQQVLGQGPQFIFQYYEKEERGRGNFPDRFSARQFPNYSSELNVNALLLGDSALYLCASSPLGTAYEQYFGPGTRLTVT.